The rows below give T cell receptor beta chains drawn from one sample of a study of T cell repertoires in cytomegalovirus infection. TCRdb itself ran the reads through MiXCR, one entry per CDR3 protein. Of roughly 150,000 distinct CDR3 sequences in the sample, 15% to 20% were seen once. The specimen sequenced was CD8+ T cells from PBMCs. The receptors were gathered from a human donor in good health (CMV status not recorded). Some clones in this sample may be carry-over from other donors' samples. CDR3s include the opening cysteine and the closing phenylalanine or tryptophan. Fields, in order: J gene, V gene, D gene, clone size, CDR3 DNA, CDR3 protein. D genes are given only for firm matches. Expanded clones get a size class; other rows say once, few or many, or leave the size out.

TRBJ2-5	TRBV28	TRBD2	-	TGTGCCAGCAAAAGCGGGAGGCCCTCCGCCCAGTACTTC	CASKSGRPSAQYF
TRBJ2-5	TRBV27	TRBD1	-	TGTGCCAGCAGTTTATATCATGCGACAGGGCGATATGAGACCCAGTACTTC	CASSLYHATGRYETQYF
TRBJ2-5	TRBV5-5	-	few	TGTGCCAGCAGCCAGACTGTTCACCAAGAGACCCAGTACTTC	CASSQTVHQETQYF
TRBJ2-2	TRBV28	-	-	TGTGCCAGCAGTTTTTTAGGGGTGGTCGGGGAGCTGTTTTTT	CASSFLGVVGELFF
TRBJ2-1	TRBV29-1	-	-	TGCAGCGTTGATGCCGATGGGACTTCGGGGGTGAGCCAGTTCTTC	CSVDADGTSGVSQFF
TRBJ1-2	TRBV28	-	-	TGTGCCAGCAGTAGTCTAGGGGGAAATCTCTATGGCTACACCTTC	CASSSLGGNLYGYTF
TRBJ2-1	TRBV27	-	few	TGTGCCAGCAGTTACAAACAGCGGAGTGAGCAGTTCTTC	CASSYKQRSEQFF
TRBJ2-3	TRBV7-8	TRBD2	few	TGTGCCAGCAGCCTATTCAGCGGGAGCGCAGATACGCAGTATTTT	CASSLFSGSADTQYF
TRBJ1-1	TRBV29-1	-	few	TGCAGCGTTGAATATGGCAGTGAAGCTTTCTTT	CSVEYGSEAFF
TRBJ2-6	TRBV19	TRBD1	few	TGTGCCAGTAGTCTAGGGGACAGCAATTTTTCTGGGGCCAACGTCCTGACTTTC	CASSLGDSNFSGANVLTF
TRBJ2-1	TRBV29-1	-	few	TGCAGCGTTGACGGCGGGGTAACTCGACCAGACTCCTACAATGAGCAGTTCTTC	CSVDGGVTRPDSYNEQFF
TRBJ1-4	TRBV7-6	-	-	TGTGCCAGCAGCTTAGGGCCAGCGACAACTAATGAAAAACTGTTTTTT	CASSLGPATTNEKLFF
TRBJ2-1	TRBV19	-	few	TGTGCCAGTAGTCGGGGGCCGAGCTCCTACAATGAGCAGTTCTTC	CASSRGPSSYNEQFF